This is a list of T cell receptor beta chains from one sample in a study of blood T cell repertoires in COVID-19. Data came from immunoSEQ multiplex PCR; TCRdb stores just in-frame clones and leaves some out. The sample gives fewer than 250,000 clones, roughly 84% of which show up once; more than 7% is in the top ten. Source material: PBMCs or T cells enriched from blood (not recorded which). All receptors derive from a man aged 25 to 45 in a cohort exposed to, infected with or recovered from COVID-19 (not recorded which). Both conserved end residues are trimmed from each CDR3.

>TRBJ2-1|TRBV5-1
ASSFLHEQF
>TRBJ2-2|TRBV7-3
ASSFRGRENGELF
>TRBJ2-2|TRBV27
ASSLLAGELF
>TRBJ1-5|TRBV19
ASSIALDQPQH
>TRBJ2-1|TRBV7-2
ASSALRDRGLSEQF
>TRBJ2-3|TRBV6-2/TRBV6-3
ASSYSKEASVGSTDTQY
>TRBJ2-6|TRBV5-8
ASSLEKGALSGANVLT
>TRBJ2-1|TRBV7-3
ASRKDRVNNEQF
>TRBJ2-1|TRBV5-8
ASSRGLAAYNEQF
>TRBJ2-3|TRBV18
ASSPSPSREGPLDTQY
>TRBJ1-2|TRBV5-4
ASSGTGNGYT
>TRBJ2-7|TRBV9
ASSVEGAGIHEQY
>TRBJ1-4|TRBV2
ASPGRLTNEKLF
>TRBJ2-1|TRBV28
ASSLDIGLKSRGTEQF
>TRBJ1-1|TRBV25-1
ASSRRGTGDHEAF
>TRBJ1-6|TRBV9
ASSVEGTAHSPLH
>TRBJ2-7|TRBV7-6
ASSLGGVSYEQY
>TRBJ2-3|TRBV7-6
ASTRLGGAVSTDTQY
>TRBJ1-2|TRBV7-9
ASSLEATGMRGYT
>TRBJ1-3|TRBV28
ASSGGQTFNSGNTIY